This TCR beta chain originates from a study of metastatic and nonmetastatic thyroid tumors. At the level of the study: For malignant and benign thyroid patients, tumor or nodule tissue and blood were the sources whose repertoires were compared.

Study results and caveats: It was reported that TCR beta diversity was significantly higher in malignant thyroid tumors than benign nodules, in blood and tumor.

Before thyroid surgery, none of the patients had received any treatment. Concerning this clone: The antigen is undetermined. At one of its ends the junction is not consistent with the germline gene, which may arise from a read error.

The germline V gene has CDR1 DFQATT and CDR2 SNEGSKA (reference sequence). The CDR3 spans 14 residues. In the original workflow: The authors used CDR3 differences across clinicopathological groups to build a distant-metastasis classifier for papillary thyroid cancer. TCRdb recomputed clones from the PCR reads via MiXCR. TCRdb, not the authors, supplied the V and J calls. The sample carries over 15,000 clones, about a quarter recorded once. The origin of this receptor is a female donor with papillary thyroid cancer or a benign thyroid nodule (not recorded which). Some clones in this sample may be carry-over from other donors' samples. This chain joins TRBV20-1 and TRBJ2-5, with D possibly being TRBD2 (5 bases). Sequencing input: tumor tissue. The CDR3 DNA follows: TGCAGTGCTAATGGACTGGCACCCCAAGAGGCCCAGTACTTC. This translates into CSANGLAPQEAQYF.